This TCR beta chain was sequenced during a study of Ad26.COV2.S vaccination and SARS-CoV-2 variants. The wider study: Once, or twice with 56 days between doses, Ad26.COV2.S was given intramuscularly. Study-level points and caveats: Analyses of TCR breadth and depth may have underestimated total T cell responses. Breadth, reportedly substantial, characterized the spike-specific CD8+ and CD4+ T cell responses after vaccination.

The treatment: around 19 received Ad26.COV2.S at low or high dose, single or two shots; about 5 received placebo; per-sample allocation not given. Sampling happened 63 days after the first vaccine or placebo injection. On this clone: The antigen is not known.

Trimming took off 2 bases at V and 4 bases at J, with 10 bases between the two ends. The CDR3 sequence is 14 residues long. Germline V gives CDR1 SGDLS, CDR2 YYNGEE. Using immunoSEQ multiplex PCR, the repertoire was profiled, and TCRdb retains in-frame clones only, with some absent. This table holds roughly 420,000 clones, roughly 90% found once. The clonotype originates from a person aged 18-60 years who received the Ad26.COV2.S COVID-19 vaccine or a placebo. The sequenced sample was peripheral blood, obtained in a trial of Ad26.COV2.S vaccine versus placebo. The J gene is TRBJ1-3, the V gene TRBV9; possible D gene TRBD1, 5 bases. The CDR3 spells CASSVQGYGNTIYF. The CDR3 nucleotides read TGTGCCAGCAGCGTCCAGGGATACGGAAACACCATATATTTT.